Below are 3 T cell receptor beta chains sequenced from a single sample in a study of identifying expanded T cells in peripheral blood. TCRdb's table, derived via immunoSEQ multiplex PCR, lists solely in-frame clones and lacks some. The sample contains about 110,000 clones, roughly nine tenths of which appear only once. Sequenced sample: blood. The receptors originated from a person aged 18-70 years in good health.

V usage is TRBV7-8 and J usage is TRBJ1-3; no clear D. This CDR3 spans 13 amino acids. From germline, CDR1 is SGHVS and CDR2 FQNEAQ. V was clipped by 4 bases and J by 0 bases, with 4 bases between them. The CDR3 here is CASSSSSGNTIYF. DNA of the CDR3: TGTGCCAGCAGCTCTTCCTCTGGAAACACCATATATTTT.

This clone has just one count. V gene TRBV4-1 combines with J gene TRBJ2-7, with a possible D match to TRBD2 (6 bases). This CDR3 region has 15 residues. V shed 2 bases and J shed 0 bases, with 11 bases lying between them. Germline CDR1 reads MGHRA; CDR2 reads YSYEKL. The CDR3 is CASSQTLASSYEQYF. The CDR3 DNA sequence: TGCGCCAGCAGCCAAACCCTAGCGTCCTCCTACGAGCAGTACTTC.

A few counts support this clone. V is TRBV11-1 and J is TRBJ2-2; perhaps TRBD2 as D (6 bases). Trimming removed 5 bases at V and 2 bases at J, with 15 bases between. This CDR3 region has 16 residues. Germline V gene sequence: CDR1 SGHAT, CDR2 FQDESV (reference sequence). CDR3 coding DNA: TGTGCCAGCAGCCCCCGAGGTAGCGGCAACACCGGGGAGCTGTTTTTT. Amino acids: CASSPRGSGNTGELFF.